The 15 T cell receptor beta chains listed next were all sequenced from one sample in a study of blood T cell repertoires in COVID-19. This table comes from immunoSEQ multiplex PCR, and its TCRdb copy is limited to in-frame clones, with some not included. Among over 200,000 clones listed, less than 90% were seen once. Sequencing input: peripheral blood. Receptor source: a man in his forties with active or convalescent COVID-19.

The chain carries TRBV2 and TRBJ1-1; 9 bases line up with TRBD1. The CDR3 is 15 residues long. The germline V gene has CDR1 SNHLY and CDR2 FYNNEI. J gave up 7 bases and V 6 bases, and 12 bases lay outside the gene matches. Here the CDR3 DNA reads TGTGCCAGCAGCATACAGGGGGCGCGTTTCGGTGAAGCTTTCTTT. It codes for CASSIQGARFGEAFF.

CDR3 amino acids: CASSLGSGTDTQYF. The CDR3 region has the DNA TGTGCCAGCAGTCTCGGGTCTGGCACAGATACGCAGTATTTT. The chain combines TRBV27 with TRBJ2-3; D gene uncertain. Trimming stripped 5 bases from V and 1 base from J, with 10 bases between. From germline, CDR1 is MNHEY and CDR2 SMNVEV (reference sequence). The CDR3 is 14 amino acids.

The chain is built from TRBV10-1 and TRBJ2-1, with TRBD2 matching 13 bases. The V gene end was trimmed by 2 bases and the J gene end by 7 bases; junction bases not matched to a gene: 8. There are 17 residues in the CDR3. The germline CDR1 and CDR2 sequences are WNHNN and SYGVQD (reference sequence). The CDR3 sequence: CASSETSGRAGGNEQFF. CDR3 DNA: TGCGCCAGCAGTGAGACTAGCGGGAGGGCCGGAGGGAATGAGCAGTTCTTC.

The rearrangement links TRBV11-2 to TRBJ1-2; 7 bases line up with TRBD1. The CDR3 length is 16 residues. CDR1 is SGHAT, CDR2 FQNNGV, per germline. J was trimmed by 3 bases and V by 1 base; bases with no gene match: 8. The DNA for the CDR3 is TGTGCCAGCAGCTTAGCCGGGGCAGGGGGGCACTATGGCTACACCTTC. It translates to CASSLAGAGGHYGYTF.

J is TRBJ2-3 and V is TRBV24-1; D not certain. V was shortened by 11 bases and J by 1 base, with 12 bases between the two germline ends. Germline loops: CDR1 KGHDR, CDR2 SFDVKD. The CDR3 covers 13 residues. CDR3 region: CASSEAGTDTQYF. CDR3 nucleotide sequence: TGTGCCAGCTCTGAGGCGGGCACAGATACGCAGTATTTT.

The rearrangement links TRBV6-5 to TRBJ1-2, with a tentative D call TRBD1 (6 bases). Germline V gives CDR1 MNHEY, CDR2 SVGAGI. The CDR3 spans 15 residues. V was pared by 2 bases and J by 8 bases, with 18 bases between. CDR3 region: CASSYLRGTRMGYTF. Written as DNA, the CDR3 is TGTGCCAGCAGTTACCTAAGGGGGACCCGTATGGGCTACACCTTC.

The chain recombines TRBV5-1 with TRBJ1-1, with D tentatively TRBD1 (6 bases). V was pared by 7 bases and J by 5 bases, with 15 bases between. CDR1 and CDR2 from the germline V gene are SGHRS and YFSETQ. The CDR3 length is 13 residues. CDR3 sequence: CASAIQGRTEAFF. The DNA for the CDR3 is TGCGCCAGCGCTATACAGGGTCGGACTGAAGCTTTCTTT.

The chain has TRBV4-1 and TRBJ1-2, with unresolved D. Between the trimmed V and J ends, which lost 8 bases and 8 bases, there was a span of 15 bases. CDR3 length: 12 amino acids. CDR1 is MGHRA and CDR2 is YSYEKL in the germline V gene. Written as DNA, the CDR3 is TGCGCCAGCGGAGAGGACTCGCCGGGCTACACCTTC. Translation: CASGEDSPGYTF.

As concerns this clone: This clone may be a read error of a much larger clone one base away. DNA of the CDR3: TGTGCCAGCAGGGCCGGGAAGGGCAATCAGCCCCAGCATTTT. It codes for CASRAGKGNQPQHF. V and J are TRBV21-1 and TRBJ1-5. TRBV21-1 is described as a pseudogene. The CDR3 is 14 amino acids.

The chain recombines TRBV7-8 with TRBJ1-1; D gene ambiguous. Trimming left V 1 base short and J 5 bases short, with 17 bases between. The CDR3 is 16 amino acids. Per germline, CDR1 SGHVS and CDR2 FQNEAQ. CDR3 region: CASSLVDPSLKTEAFF. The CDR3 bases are TGTGCCAGCAGCTTAGTCGATCCCAGTTTAAAGACTGAAGCTTTCTTT.

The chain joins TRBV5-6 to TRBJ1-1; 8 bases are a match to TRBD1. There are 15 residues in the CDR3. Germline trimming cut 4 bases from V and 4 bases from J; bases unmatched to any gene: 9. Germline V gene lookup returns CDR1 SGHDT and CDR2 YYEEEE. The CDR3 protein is CASSLEDRAGTEAFF. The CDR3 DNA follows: TGTGCCAGCAGCCTCGAGGACAGGGCCGGCACTGAAGCTTTCTTT.

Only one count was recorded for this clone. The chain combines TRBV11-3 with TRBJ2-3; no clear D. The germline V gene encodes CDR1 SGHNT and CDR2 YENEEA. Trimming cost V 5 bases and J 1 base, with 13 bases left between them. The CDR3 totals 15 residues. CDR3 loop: CASSTPKARTDTQYF. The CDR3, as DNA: TGTGCCAGCAGCACCCCTAAAGCGCGCACAGATACGCAGTATTTT.

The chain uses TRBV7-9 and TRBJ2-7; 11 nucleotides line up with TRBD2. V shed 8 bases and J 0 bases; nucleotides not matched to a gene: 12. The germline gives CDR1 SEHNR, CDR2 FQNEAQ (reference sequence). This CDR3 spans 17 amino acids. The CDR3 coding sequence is TGTGCCAGCCTGGGGAATAGCGGGGGGGCCCCCTCCTACGAGCAGTACTTC. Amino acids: CASLGNSGGAPSYEQYF. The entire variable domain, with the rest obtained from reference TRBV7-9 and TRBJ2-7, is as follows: DTGVSQNPRHKITKRGQNVTFRCDPISEHNRLYWYRQTLGQGPEFLTYFQNEAQLEKSRLLSDRFSAERPKGSFSTLEIQRTEQGDSAMYLCASLGNSGGAPSYEQYFGPGTRLTVT.

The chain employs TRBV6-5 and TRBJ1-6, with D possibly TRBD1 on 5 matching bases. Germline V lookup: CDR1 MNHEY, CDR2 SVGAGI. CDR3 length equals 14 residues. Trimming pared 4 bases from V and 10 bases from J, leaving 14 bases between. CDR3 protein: CASSSTGSGSPLHF. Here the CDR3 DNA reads TGTGCCAGCAGTTCAACAGGTTCCGGATCACCCCTCCACTTT.

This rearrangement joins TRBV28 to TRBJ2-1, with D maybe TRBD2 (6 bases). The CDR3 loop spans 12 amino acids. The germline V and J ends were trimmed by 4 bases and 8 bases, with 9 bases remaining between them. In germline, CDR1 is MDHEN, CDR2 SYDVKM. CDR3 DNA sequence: TGTGCCAGCAGTTGGGAGGTACATGAGCAGTTCTTC. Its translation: CASSWEVHEQFF.